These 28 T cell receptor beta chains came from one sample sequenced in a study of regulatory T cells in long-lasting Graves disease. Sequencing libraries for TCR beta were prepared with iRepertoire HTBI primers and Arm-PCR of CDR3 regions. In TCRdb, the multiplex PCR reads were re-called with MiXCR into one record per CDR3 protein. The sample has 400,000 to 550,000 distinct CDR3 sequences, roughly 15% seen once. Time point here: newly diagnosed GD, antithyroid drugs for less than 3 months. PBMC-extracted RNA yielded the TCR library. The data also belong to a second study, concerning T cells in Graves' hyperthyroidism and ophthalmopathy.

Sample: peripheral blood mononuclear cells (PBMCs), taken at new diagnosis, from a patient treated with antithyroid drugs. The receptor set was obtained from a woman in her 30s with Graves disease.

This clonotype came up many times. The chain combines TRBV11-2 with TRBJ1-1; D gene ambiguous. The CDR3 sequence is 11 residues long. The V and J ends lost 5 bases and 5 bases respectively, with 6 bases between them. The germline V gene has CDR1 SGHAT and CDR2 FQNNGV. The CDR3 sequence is CASSPLTEAFF. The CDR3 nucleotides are TGTGCCAGCAGCCCGTTAACTGAAGCTTTCTTT.

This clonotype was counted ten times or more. DNA of the CDR3: TGTGCCTGGGATACCCAGGGGGTTCGCGAGCAGTACTTC. This gives the protein CAWDTQGVREQYF. This chain links TRBV30 with TRBJ2-7; 7 nucleotides line up with TRBD1. The CDR3 sequence is 13 residues long. The germline gives CDR1 GTSNPN, CDR2 SVGIG (reference sequence). The V and J ends lost 5 bases and 6 bases, in that order; junction bases with no gene match: 10.

The CDR3 region has the DNA TGTGCCAGCAGTGAGAAACCGGGACAGTGGGCTTGTGATACTGAAGCTTTCTTT. Translation: CASSEKPGQWACDTEAFF. The genes are TRBV2 and TRBJ1-1, with 7 bases aligning to TRBD1. The CDR3 extends over 18 amino acids. CDR1 is SNHLY and CDR2 is FYNNEI in the germline V gene. V was pared by 3 bases and J by 5 bases, with 18 bases of the junction left unmatched.

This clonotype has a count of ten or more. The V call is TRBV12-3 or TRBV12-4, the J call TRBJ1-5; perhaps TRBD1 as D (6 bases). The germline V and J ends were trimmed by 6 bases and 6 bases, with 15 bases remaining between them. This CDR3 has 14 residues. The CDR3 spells CASRGGRGGQPQHF. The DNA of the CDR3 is TGTGCCAGCAGAGGGGGGAGAGGAGGTCAGCCCCAGCATTTT.

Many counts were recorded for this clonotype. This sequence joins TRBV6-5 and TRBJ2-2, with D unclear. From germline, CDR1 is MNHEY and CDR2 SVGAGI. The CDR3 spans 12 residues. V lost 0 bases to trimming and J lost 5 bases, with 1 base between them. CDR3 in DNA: TGTGCCAGCAGTTACTCTACCGGGGAGCTGTTTTTT. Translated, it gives CASSYSTGELFF.

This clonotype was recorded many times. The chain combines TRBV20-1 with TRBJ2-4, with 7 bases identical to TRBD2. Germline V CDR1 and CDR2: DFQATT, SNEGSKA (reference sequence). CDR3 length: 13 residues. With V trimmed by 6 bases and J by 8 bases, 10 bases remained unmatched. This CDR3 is CSAVGGRADIQYF. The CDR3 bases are TGCAGTGCGGTGGGGGGGAGGGCGGACATTCAGTACTTC.

The CDR3 nucleotides are TGCGCCAGCAGCCAAGAGACCGGAAGCACAGATACGCAGTATTTT. Translating it yields CASSQETGSTDTQYF. The chain is built from TRBV4-3 and TRBJ2-3, with no clear D. The CDR3 runs 15 residues. Trimming took 0 bases from V and 0 from J, leaving 7 bases between them. Germline-derived CDR1 and CDR2 are LGHNA and YSLEER.

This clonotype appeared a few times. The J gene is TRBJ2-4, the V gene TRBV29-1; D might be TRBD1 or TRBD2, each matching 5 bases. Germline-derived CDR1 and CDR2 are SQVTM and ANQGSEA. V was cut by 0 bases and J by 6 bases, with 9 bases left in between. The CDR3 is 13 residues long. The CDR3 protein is CSVEEGTPNIQYF. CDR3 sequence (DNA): TGCAGCGTTGAAGAAGGGACCCCAAACATTCAGTACTTC.

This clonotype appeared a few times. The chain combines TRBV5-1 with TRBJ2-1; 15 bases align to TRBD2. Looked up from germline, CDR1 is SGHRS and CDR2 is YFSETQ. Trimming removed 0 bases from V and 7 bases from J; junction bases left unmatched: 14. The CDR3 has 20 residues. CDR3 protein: CASSLEFTGPGLAGGNEQFF. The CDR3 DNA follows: TGCGCCAGCAGCTTGGAGTTTACTGGACCGGGACTAGCGGGAGGTAATGAGCAGTTCTTC.

Written as DNA, the CDR3 is TGTGCCAGCTCACCAACTCGGACAGGGGAGGTCACCGGGGAGCTGTTTTTT. It encodes CASSPTRTGEVTGELFF. J is TRBJ2-2 and V is TRBV18, with TRBD1 matching over 9 bases. The CDR3 totals 17 residues. The V gene end was trimmed by 2 bases and the J gene end by 4 bases; junction bases not matched to a gene: 8. Germline V gene sequence: CDR1 KGHSH, CDR2 LQKENI. Variable domain in full (rest from reference TRBV18 and TRBJ2-2): NAGVMQNPRHLVRRRGQEARLRCSPMKGHSHVYWYRQLPEEGLKFMVYLQKENIIDESGMPKERFSAEFPKEGPSILRIQQVVRGDSAAYFCASSPTRTGEVTGELFFGEGSRLTVL.

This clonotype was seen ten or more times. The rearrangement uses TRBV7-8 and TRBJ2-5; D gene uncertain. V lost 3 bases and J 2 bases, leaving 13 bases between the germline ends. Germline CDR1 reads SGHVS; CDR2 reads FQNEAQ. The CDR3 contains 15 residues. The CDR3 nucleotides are TGTGCCAGCAGCTTGGGATGGGAAGAACAAGAGACCCAGTACTTC. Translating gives CASSLGWEEQETQYF.

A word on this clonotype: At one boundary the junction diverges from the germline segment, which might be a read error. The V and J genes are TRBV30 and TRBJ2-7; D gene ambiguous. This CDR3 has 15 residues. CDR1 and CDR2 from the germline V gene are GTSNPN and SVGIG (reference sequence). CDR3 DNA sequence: TGTGCCTGGAATATCGGGCCCGGCTCCTACAATGAGCGGTACTTC. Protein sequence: CAWNIGPGSYNERYF.

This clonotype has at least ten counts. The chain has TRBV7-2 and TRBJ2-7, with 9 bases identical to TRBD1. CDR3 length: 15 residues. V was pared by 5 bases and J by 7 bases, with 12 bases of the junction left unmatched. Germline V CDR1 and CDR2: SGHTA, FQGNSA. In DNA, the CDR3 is TGTGCCAGCAGCCCCCCGGGACAGGGCGTGCGAGAGCAGTACTTC. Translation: CASSPPGQGVREQYF.

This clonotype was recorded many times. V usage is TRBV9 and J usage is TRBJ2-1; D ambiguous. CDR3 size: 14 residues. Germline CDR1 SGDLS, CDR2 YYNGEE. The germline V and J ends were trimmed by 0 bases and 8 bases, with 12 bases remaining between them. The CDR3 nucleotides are TGTGCCAGCAGCGTAGACCCTCTGGCACATGAGCAGTTCTTC. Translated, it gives CASSVDPLAHEQFF.

Written as DNA, the CDR3 is TGTGCCAGCAGTTGGGGACTAGCGGGAGAGGGCGAGCAGTACTTC. Its protein product is CASSWGLAGEGEQYF. The V call is TRBV28, the J call TRBJ2-7; the match to TRBD2 covers 14 bases. Germline-derived CDR1 and CDR2 are MDHEN and SYDVKM. V was pared by 4 bases and J by 6 bases, with 5 bases of the junction left unmatched. The CDR3 length is 15 residues.

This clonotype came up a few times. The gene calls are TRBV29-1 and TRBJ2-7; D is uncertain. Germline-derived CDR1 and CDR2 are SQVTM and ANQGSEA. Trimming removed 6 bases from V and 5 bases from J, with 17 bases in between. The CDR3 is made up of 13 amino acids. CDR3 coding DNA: TGCAGCGTCGCCGACTCAGAGGCCCACGAGCAGTACTTC. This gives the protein CSVADSEAHEQYF.

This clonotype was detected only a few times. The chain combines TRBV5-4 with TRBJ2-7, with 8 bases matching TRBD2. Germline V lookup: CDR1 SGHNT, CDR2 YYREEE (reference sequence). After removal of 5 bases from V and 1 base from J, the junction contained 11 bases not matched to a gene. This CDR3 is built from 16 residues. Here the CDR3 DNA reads TGTGCCAGCAGTCCCGGTCCTTCTAGCGGGTCCTACGAGCAGTACTTC. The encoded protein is CASSPGPSSGSYEQYF.

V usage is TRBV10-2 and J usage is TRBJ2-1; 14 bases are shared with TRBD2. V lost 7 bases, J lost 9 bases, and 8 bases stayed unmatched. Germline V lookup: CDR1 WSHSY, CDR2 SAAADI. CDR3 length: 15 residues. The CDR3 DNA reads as TGCGCCAGCATCCCGGGACTAGCGGGAGTCGGTGAGCAGTTCTTC. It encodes CASIPGLAGVGEQFF.

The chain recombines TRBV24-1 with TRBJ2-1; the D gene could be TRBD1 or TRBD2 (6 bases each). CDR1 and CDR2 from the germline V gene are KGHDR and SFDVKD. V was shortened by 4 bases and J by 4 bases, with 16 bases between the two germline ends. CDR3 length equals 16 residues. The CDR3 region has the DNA TGTGCCACCAGTGACCGGGGGCGGAGAGATTACAATGAGCAGTTCTTC. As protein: CATSDRGRRDYNEQFF.

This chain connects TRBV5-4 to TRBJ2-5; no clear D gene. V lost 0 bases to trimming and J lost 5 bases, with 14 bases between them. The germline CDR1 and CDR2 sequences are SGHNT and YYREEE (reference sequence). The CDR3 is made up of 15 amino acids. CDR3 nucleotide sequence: TGTGCCAGCAGCTTGGTTGGCCAGGCGGTGGAGACCCAGTACTTC. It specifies CASSLVGQAVETQYF. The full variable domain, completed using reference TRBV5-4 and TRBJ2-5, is ETGVTQSPTHLIKTRGQQVTLRCSSQSGHNTVSWYQQALGQGPQFIFQYYREEENGRGNFPPRFSGLQFPNYSSELNVNALELDDSALYLCASSLVGQAVETQYFGPGTRLLVL.

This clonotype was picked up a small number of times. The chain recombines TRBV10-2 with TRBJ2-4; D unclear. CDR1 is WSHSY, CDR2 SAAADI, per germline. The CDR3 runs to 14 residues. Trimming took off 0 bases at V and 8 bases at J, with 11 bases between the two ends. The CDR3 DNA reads TGCGCCAGCAGTGAGTCGAGTTCGAGAGACATTCAGTACTTC. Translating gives CASSESSSRDIQYF.

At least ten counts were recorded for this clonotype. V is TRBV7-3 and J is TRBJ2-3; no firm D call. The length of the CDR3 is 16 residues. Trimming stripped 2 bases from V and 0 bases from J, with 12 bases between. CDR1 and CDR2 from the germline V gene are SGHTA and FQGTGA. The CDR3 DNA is TGTGCCAGCAGCTTAGGGTACAAACCTAGCACAGATACGCAGTATTTT. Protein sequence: CASSLGYKPSTDTQYF.

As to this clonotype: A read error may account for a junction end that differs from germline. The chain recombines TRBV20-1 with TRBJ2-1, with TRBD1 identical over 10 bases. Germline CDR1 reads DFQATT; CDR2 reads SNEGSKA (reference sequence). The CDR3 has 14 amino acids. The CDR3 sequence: CGARTGGSYNEQFF. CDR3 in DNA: TGCGGTGCAAGGACAGGGGGTTCCTACAATGAGCAGTTCTTC.

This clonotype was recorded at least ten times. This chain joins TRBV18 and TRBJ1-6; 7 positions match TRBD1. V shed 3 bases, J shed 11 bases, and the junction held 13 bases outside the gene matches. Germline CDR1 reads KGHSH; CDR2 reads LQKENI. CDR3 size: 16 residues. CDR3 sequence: CASSPSRQGGGPPLHF. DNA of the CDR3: TGTGCCAGCTCACCTTCTCGACAGGGAGGTGGTCCACCCCTCCACTTT.

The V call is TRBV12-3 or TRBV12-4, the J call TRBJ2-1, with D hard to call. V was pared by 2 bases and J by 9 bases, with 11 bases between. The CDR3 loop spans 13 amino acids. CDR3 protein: CASSLLRLSEQFF. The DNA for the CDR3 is TGTGCCAGCAGTTTATTGCGACTTAGTGAGCAGTTCTTC.

CDR3 amino acids: CASTWGQGMNTEAFF. Written as DNA, the CDR3 is TGTGCCAGCACCTGGGGTCAGGGGATGAACACTGAAGCTTTCTTT. The J gene is TRBJ1-1, the V gene TRBV6-1, with a tentative D call TRBD1 (6 bases). The CDR3 is 15 amino acids. Germline CDR1 is MNHNS and CDR2 is SASEGT. Trimming stripped 7 bases from V and 0 bases from J, with 15 bases between.

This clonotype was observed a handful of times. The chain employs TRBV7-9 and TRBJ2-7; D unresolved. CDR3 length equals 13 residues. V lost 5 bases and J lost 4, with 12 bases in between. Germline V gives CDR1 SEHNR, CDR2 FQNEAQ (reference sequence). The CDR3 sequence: CASSPVRSYEQYF. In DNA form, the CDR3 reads TGTGCCAGCAGCCCGGTCAGGAGTTACGAGCAGTACTTC.

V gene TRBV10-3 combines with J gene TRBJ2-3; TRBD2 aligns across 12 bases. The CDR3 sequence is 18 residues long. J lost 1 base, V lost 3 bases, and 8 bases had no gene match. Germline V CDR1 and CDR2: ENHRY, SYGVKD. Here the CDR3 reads CAISDLAGGREGTDTQYF. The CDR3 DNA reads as TGTGCCATCAGTGACCTAGCGGGAGGGCGGGAGGGCACAGATACGCAGTATTTT.